The sequence of this TCR beta chain was determined in a study of T-cell memory formation after mild COVID-19. Findings and caveats of the study: Clones shrinking from day 15 to 85 showed even CD4/CD8 mixes; later expanders tilted CD4+.

The ends lost 0 bases at V and 7 bases at J; junction bases unmatched: 5. This CDR3 is 16 amino acids long. Germline V lookup: CDR1 SGHKS, CDR2 YYEKEE (reference sequence). This clonotype has only a few counts. Its antigen is currently unknown. TCRdb reprocessed the 5' RACE reads with MiXCR, giving one entry per CDR3 protein. Of a few hundred thousand distinct CDR3 sequences detected, 20% to 30% appear once; the ten largest clones hold about 12%. The receptor's source is an adult woman who had mild COVID-19 (a few samples of this study predate the infection). Cell type and time point are not known. Sequencing was carried out using PBMCs or a T cell subset sorted from them (not recorded which). This sequence joins TRBV5-5 and TRBJ1-6; TRBD1 agrees at 9 bases. CDR3 sequence reads: CASSLGDRERNSPLHF. In DNA form, the CDR3 reads TGTGCCAGCAGCTTGGGGGACAGGGAACGAAATTCACCCCTCCACTTT.